These T cell receptor beta chains were read from a single sample in a study of CD8 T cells in Susac syndrome. In TCRdb, the immunoSEQ multiplex PCR reads were re-called with MiXCR into one record per CDR3 protein. The table shows about 440,000 distinct CDR3 sequences, with roughly 85% occurring only once. Sequenced input: CD8+ T cells from PBMCs. Receptors originate from a human donor with multiple sclerosis. CDR3s include the opening cysteine and the closing phenylalanine or tryptophan. Fields, in order: V gene, J gene, D gene, CDR3 length, clone size, CDR3 protein, CDR3 DNA. A D gene is named only where the DNA matches it firmly. Not all rows give a size; the values are once, few, many and, for expanded clones, a class.

>TRBV27|TRBJ1-1|NA|14|NA
CASSLRGYVTEAFF
TGTGCCAGCAGTTTGAGGGGGTACGTCACTGAAGCTTTCTTT
>TRBV10-3|TRBJ2-1|NA|15|NA
CAISGPEGGNNEQFF
TGTGCCATCAGTGGACCCGAGGGGGGGAACAATGAGCAGTTCTTC
>TRBV27|TRBJ1-2|NA|15|NA
CASSSFGADQYGYTF
TGTGCCAGCAGTTCGTTTGGGGCGGACCAGTATGGCTACACCTTC
>TRBV7-2|TRBJ1-2|NA|15|NA
CASSFAGSFNYGYTF
TGTGCCAGCAGCTTTGCTGGGAGCTTCAACTATGGCTACACCTTC
>TRBV12-3/TRBV12-4|TRBJ1-1|NA|13|NA
CASSLGAPTEAFF
TGTGCCAGCAGTTTGGGGGCCCCCACTGAAGCTTTCTTT
>TRBV27|TRBJ2-7|TRBD1|13|few
CASSPRTGSEQYF
TGTGCCAGCAGTCCGCGGACAGGGAGCGAGCAGTACTTC
>TRBV14|TRBJ2-2|NA|15|NA
CASSLESPYAGELFF
TGTGCCAGCAGCCTCGAGTCCCCCTACGCCGGGGAGCTGTTTTTT
>TRBV4-1|TRBJ2-1|TRBD2|17|NA
CASSQEGTSGPYNEQFF
TGCGCCAGCAGCCAAGAAGGGACTAGCGGGCCCTACAATGAGCAGTTCTTC
>TRBV5-1|TRBJ2-2|NA|17|NA
CASSLYGSGDGTGELFF
TGCGCCAGCAGCTTGTACGGGAGTGGGGATGGCACCGGGGAGCTGTTTTTT
>TRBV3-1|TRBJ2-1|NA|15|once
CASSPRGSPGREQFF
TGTGCCAGCAGCCCGAGGGGAAGCCCCGGCAGGGAGCAGTTCTTC
>TRBV6-1|TRBJ1-1|NA|14|few
CASSDGGLNTEAFF
TGTGCCAGCAGCGACGGAGGTTTGAACACTGAAGCTTTCTTT
>TRBV30|TRBJ1-2|NA|12|once
CAWWESGYGYTF
TGTGCCTGGTGGGAGTCGGGCTATGGCTACACCTTC
>TRBV6-1|TRBJ1-2|NA|13|NA
CASSSLLGDGYTF
TGTGCCAGCAGTTCCCTCTTAGGGGATGGCTACACCTTC
>TRBV29-1|TRBJ2-7|NA|12|NA
CSVETDVYEQYF
TGCAGCGTTGAGACAGACGTCTACGAGCAGTACTTC
>TRBV6-6|TRBJ1-5|NA|15|NA
CASSYLSDAGQPQHF
TGTGCCAGCAGTTATCTCTCTGATGCGGGTCAGCCCCAGCATTTT
>TRBV2|TRBJ2-7|NA|13|NA
CASSEGVGHEQYF
TGTGCCAGCAGTGAAGGCGTGGGGCACGAGCAGTACTTC
>TRBV24-1|TRBJ2-1|NA|12|NA
CATSAGYNEQFF
TGTGCCACCAGTGCCGGATACAATGAGCAGTTCTTC
>TRBV5-4|TRBJ1-2|NA|14|NA
CASSLMGLLGGYTF
TGTGCCAGCAGCTTGATGGGACTCTTAGGAGGCTACACCTTC
>TRBV3-1|TRBJ1-2|NA|14|NA
CASSQDAGWDGYTF
TGTGCCAGCAGCCAAGATGCTGGTTGGGATGGCTACACCTTC
>TRBV29-1|TRBJ1-2|NA|16|NA
CSVEDVRGATPYGYTF
TGCAGCGTTGAGGATGTCCGGGGGGCGACGCCATATGGCTACACCTTC
>TRBV30|TRBJ1-5|NA|14|NA
CAWSPPGPNQPQHF
TGTGCCTGGTCTCCTCCAGGGCCCAATCAGCCCCAGCATTTT
>TRBV19|TRBJ2-3|TRBD2|16|NA
CASTTSGRESTDTQYF
TGTGCCAGTACCACTAGCGGGAGGGAGAGCACAGATACGCAGTATTTT
>TRBV28|TRBJ2-5|NA|16|NA
CASSPLLSGLQETQYF
TGTGCCAGCAGTCCCCTTTTGAGCGGGCTCCAAGAGACCCAGTACTTC
>TRBV6-1|TRBJ2-2|NA|14|NA
CASASQLDTGELFF
TGTGCCAGCGCCTCGCAATTGGACACCGGGGAGCTGTTTTTT
>TRBV6-2/TRBV6-3|TRBJ1-1|NA|13|few
CASSPDLNTEAFF
TGTGCCAGCAGCCCCGACCTGAACACTGAAGCTTTCTTT
>TRBV6-4|TRBJ2-1|TRBD1|16|NA
CASSSGEGQGTGEQFF
TGTGCCAGCTCATCGGGAGAGGGACAGGGAACTGGTGAGCAGTTCTTC
>TRBV6-5|TRBJ2-7|TRBD1|14|NA
CASSYFGQVYEQYF
TGTGCCAGCAGTTACTTTGGACAGGTTTACGAGCAGTACTTC
>TRBV3-1|TRBJ2-7|NA|12|NA
CASSQGTWEQYF
TGTGCCAGCAGCCAAGGGACTTGGGAGCAGTACTTC
>TRBV12-3/TRBV12-4|TRBJ2-2|TRBD2|15|NA
CASSERGWNTGELFF
TGTGCCAGCAGTGAGCGGGGGTGGAACACCGGGGAGCTGTTTTTT
>TRBV29-1|TRBJ1-1|NA|12|once
CSGRAENTEAFF
TGCAGCGGCCGGGCAGAGAACACTGAAGCTTTCTTT
>TRBV4-1|TRBJ1-4|NA|16|NA
CASSPDAGGADEKLFF
TGCGCCAGCAGCCCGGATGCCGGGGGAGCGGATGAAAAACTGTTTTTT
>TRBV28|TRBJ1-5|NA|15|NA
CASSWISAGNQPQHF
TGTGCCAGCAGTTGGATCTCAGCAGGGAATCAGCCCCAGCATTTT
>TRBV6-1|TRBJ1-2|NA|14|NA
CASSEEGGGYGYTF
TGTGCCAGCAGTGAAGAGGGGGGAGGCTATGGCTACACCTTC
>TRBV14|TRBJ1-2|NA|16|NA
CASSLSSLVWNYGYTF
TGTGCCAGCAGCCTTTCGTCTCTAGTATGGAACTATGGCTACACCTTC
>TRBV7-6|TRBJ1-1|NA|14|NA
CASSLVGDSYEAFF
TGTGCCAGCAGCTTAGTCGGTGATAGCTATGAAGCTTTCTTT
>TRBV27|TRBJ2-1|NA|15|NA
CASSFGSGSYNEQFF
TGTGCCAGCAGTTTTGGTAGCGGTTCCTACAATGAGCAGTTCTTC
>TRBV3-1|TRBJ1-2|NA|15|NA
CASSQDRRDEGGYTF
TGTGCCAGCAGCCAAGATCGGAGGGACGAGGGCGGCTACACCTTC
>TRBV4-1|TRBJ2-5|NA|16|NA
CASSQEDRAGQETQYF
TGCGCCAGCAGCCAAGAGGATCGGGCAGGGCAAGAGACCCAGTACTTC
>TRBV27|TRBJ1-5|NA|15|NA
CASGGGEQGFRTQHF
TGTGCCAGCGGCGGGGGTGAGCAGGGTTTTCGAACCCAGCATTTT
>TRBV5-1|TRBJ1-1|TRBD1|14|NA
CASRPGQGASEAFF
TGCGCCAGCAGGCCTGGACAGGGGGCCTCTGAAGCTTTCTTT